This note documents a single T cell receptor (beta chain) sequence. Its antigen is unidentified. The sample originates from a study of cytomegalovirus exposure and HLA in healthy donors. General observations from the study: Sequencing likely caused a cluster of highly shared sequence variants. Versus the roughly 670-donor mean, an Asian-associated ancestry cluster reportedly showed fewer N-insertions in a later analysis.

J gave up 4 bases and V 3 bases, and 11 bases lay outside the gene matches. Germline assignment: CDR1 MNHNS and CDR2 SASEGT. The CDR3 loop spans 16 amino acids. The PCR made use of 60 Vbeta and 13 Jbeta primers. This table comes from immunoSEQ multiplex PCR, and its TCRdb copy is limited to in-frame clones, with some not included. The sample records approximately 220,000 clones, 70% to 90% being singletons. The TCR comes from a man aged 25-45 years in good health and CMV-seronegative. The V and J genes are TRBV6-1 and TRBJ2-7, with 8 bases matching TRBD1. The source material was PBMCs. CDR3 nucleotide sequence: TGTGCCAGCAGTGAGATAGGGACAGGAAAAGCTTACGAGCAGTACTTC. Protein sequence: CASSEIGTGKAYEQYF.